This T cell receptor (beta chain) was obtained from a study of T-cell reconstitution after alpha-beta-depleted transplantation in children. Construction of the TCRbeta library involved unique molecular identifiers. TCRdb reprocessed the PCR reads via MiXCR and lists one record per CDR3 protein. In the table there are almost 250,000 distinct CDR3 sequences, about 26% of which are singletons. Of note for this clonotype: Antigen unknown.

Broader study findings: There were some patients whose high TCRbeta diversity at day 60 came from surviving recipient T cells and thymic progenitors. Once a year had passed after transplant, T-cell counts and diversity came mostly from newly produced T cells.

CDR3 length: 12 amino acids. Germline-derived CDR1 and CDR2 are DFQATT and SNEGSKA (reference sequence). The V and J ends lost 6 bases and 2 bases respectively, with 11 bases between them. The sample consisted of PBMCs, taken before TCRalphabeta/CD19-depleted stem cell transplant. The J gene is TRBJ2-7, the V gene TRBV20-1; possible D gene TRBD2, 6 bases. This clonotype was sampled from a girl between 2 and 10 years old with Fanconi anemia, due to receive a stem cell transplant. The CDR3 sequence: CSAGDWTYEQYF. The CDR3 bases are TGCAGTGCCGGGGACTGGACCTACGAGCAGTACTTC.